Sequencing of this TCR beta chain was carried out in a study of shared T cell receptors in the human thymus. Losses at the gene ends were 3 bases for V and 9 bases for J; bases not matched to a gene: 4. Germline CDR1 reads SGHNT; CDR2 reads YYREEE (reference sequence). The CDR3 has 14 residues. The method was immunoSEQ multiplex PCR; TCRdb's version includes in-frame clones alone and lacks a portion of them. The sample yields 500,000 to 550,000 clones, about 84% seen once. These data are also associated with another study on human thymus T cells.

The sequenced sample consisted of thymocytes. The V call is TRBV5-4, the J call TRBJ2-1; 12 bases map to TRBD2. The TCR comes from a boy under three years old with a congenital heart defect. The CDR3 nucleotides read TGTGCCAGCAGCTCGACTAGCGGGAGAGTTGAGCAGTTCTTC. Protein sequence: CASSSTSGRVEQFF. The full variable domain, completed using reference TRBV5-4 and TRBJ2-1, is ETGVTQSPTHLIKTRGQQVTLRCSSQSGHNTVSWYQQALGQGPQFIFQYYREEENGRGNFPPRFSGLQFPNYSSELNVNALELDDSALYLCASSSTSGRVEQFFGPGTRLTVL.